This is a list of T cell receptor beta chains from one sample in a study of Tregs in tolerant kidney transplant recipients. Measured with immunoSEQ multiplex PCR; TCRdb has only the in-frame clones, and not every one. Of about 64,000 clones listed, around 87% were seen once; the top ten hold about 3.8%. The sample here was CD4+ T cells from blood (PBMCs), taken 6 months after the transplant. These receptors originate from a human patient who received a combined kidney and bone marrow transplant. A subset of T cells may come from the graft donor. The CDR3 runs from the conserved cysteine through the conserved F or W. A D gene is named only where the DNA matches it firmly. Not all rows give a size; the values are once, few, many and, for expanded clones, a class.

J	V	D	size	DNA	CDR3
TRBJ1-6	TRBV7-6	-	-	TGTGCCAGCAGCTTCTCCCCTGGACAGCCCCGCGGCTCCTATAATTCACCCCTCCACTTT	CASSFSPGQPRGSYNSPLHF
TRBJ2-7	TRBV30	-	-	TGTGCCTGGAGCGAGAACTACGAGCAGTACTTC	CAWSENYEQYF
TRBJ2-7	TRBV4-3	-	-	TGCGCCAGCAGCCAAGATACGGAGGACGAGCAGTACTTC	CASSQDTEDEQYF
TRBJ2-1	TRBV19	TRBD2	many	TGTGCCAGTAGTAGGGGACTAGCGGGGGGGACCCCGCAGTTCTTC	CASSRGLAGGTPQFF
TRBJ2-5	TRBV9	-	-	TGTGCCAGCCCCCCGAGGCCCTGCGAACCTCTATCTCACCCACACGGAGAGACCCAGTACTTC	CASPPRPCEPLSHPHGETQYF
TRBJ1-1	TRBV4-3	-	-	TGCGCCAGCAGCCTCAGGAGGGGGAACACTGAAGCTTTCTTT	CASSLRRGNTEAFF
TRBJ2-5	TRBV4-1	-	once	TGCGCCAGCAGCCAAGTCAATCTTGGATTAGCGCGAGGAGAGACCCAGTACTTC	CASSQVNLGLARGETQYF
TRBJ2-7	TRBV7-2	-	-	TGTGCCAGCAGCTTAGCCTCCGACATTGGCTACGAGCAGTACTTC	CASSLASDIGYEQYF
TRBJ2-7	TRBV4-1	TRBD1	once	TGCGCCAGCAGCCTCCAGGGGGCCACCTACGAGCAGTACTTC	CASSLQGATYEQYF
TRBJ1-4	TRBV5-1	-	few	TGCGCCAGCAGGCCTGACACCTATGCAACTAATGAAAAACTGTTTTTT	CASRPDTYATNEKLFF
TRBJ1-5	TRBV7-6	-	-	TGTGCCAGCAGCCAAGCCGGGGGAAGCAATCAGCCCCAGCATTTT	CASSQAGGSNQPQHF
TRBJ1-5	TRBV27	-	-	TGTGCCAGCAGCCCAGGGGCCGGAATTCGGACGGAGCCCCAGCATTTT	CASSPGAGIRTEPQHF
TRBJ2-1	TRBV27	TRBD2	-	TGTGCCAGCGGACAGACCAGGCGGGGCGGGAGGGACTACAATGAGCAGTTCTTC	CASGQTRRGGRDYNEQFF
TRBJ2-2	TRBV7-3	-	-	TGTGCCAGCAGCACTGATTCGAACACCGGGGAGCTGTTTTTT	CASSTDSNTGELFF
TRBJ2-7	TRBV5-6	-	-	TGTGCCAGCAGCTTAAGCAGGGGAGATTACGAGCAGTACTTC	CASSLSRGDYEQYF
TRBJ2-7	TRBV11-3	TRBD2	-	TGTGCCAGCAGCTCCCGACTAGCGGCAACCTACGAGCAGTACTTC	CASSSRLAATYEQYF
TRBJ1-1	TRBV7-2	-	-	TGTGCCAGCAGCTTAGGGACACTGAACACTGAAGCTTTCTTT	CASSLGTLNTEAFF
TRBJ1-6	TRBV4-1	-	-	TGCGCCAGCAGCCAAGATCGGGAGGCGACGGGAGGGTATAATTCCCCCCTCCACTTT	CASSQDREATGGYNSPLHF
TRBJ1-5	TRBV13	-	few	TGTGCCAGCAGCTTAAAACTATTGGGAGGGGGGGGGAGCAATCAGCCCCAGCATTTT	CASSLKLLGGGGSNQPQHF
TRBJ2-1	TRBV7-3	TRBD1	-	TGTGCCAGCAGCTTAAGGATAGCGGGACAGGGGGGCGATGAGCAGTTCTTC	CASSLRIAGQGGDEQFF
TRBJ2-5	TRBV30	TRBD1	-	TGTGCCTGGAGTCAAAAAGGGACAGGGTATCAAGAGACCCAGTACTTC	CAWSQKGTGYQETQYF
TRBJ2-1	TRBV4-3	-	-	TGCGCCAGCAGCCAAGACTTGGGGAGGTCGTCCTACAATGAGCAGTTCTTC	CASSQDLGRSSYNEQFF
TRBJ2-2	TRBV27	-	-	TGTGCCAGCAGTTTATCAGGACTACCGAACGGGGAGCTGTTTTTT	CASSLSGLPNGELFF
TRBJ2-2	TRBV30	-	once	TGTGCCTGGAGCTTAACTAGCGGGGAGCTGTTTTTT	CAWSLTSGELFF
TRBJ2-7	TRBV10-3	TRBD2	once	TGTGCCATCAATGATGGGGGGGCCTACGAGCAGTACTTC	CAINDGGAYEQYF
TRBJ1-1	TRBV2	TRBD1	once	TGTGCCACCGTGGGACAGGGGAACACTGAAGCTTTCTTT	CATVGQGNTEAFF
TRBJ2-7	TRBV7-2	-	-	TGTGCCAGCAGCTTAATCGTGGGAGTTGACGAGCAGTACTTC	CASSLIVGVDEQYF
TRBJ2-3	TRBV30	TRBD2	-	TGTGCCTGGAGGCCCGGACTAGGAGATACGCAGTATTTT	CAWRPGLGDTQYF
TRBJ2-2	TRBV21-1	-	few	TGTGCCAGCAGCAAAGTCATGGGGGCGCAGAACACCGGGGAGCTGTTTTTT	CASSKVMGAQNTGELFF
TRBJ2-3	TRBV5-1	TRBD2	-	TGCGCCAGCAAGCGGGGGGACTTTCCGTTGGATACGCAGTATTTT	CASKRGDFPLDTQYF
TRBJ1-6	TRBV2	-	-	TGTGCCAGCAGTGATGTCACAGGTTCCAGCTCCTATAATTCACCCCTCCACTTT	CASSDVTGSSSYNSPLHF
TRBJ2-3	TRBV4-2	-	once	TGTGCCAGCAGCCAAGATACGGGGGACGCCACAGATACGCAGTATTTT	CASSQDTGDATDTQYF
TRBJ1-1	TRBV19	TRBD1	-	TGTGCCAGTACCGCAGGGGGCCTGAACACTGAAGCTTTCTTT	CASTAGGLNTEAFF
TRBJ2-2	TRBV7-8	-	-	TGTGCCAGCAGCCCCGGCCTCAGGGACACCGGGGAGCTGTTTTTT	CASSPGLRDTGELFF
TRBJ2-2	TRBV5-6	TRBD2	-	TGTGCCAGCAGCTTGGTGTTGTGGTCGGCGGGGGGTTCAGGGGAGCTGTTTTTT	CASSLVLWSAGGSGELFF
TRBJ2-1	TRBV10-2	-	-	TGCGCCAGCAGTGAATTAATCGGGCGGGGATACAATGAGCAGTTCTTC	CASSELIGRGYNEQFF
TRBJ2-3	TRBV25-1	-	-	TGTGCCAGCAGTGAATTCTCAGGGAGGGATACGCAGTATTTT	CASSEFSGRDTQYF
TRBJ1-6	TRBV18	TRBD1	once	TGTGCCAGCTCACTAATCCGGGACAGGGGGCTTAATTCCCCCCTCCACTTT	CASSLIRDRGLNSPLHF
TRBJ2-1	TRBV7-9	TRBD2	-	TGTGCCAGCAGTGCCAGCGGGAGGGCCTTCAATGAGCAGTTCTTC	CASSASGRAFNEQFF
TRBJ2-7	TRBV7-2	-	-	TGTGCCAGCAGCTCGCGTCCCAGGGCCCCCTCCTACGAGCAGTACTTC	CASSSRPRAPSYEQYF
TRBJ1-2	TRBV6-1	-	-	TGTGCCGGTGGTACAGGCTCCGCATATTATGGCTACACCTTC	CAGGTGSAYYGYTF
TRBJ1-6	TRBV7-2	-	-	TGTGCCAGCAGCGCTCGGGACTTTTTAAGCTCCTATAATTCACCCCTCCACTTT	CASSARDFLSSYNSPLHF
TRBJ2-1	TRBV28	TRBD1	-	TGTGCCAGCAGTTCTTACTGGACAGGGGGCAATGAGCAGTTCTTC	CASSSYWTGGNEQFF
TRBJ1-1	TRBV5-1	-	-	TGCGCCAGCAGCTTGCAGGAAAACACTGAAGCTTTCTTT	CASSLQENTEAFF
TRBJ2-3	TRBV5-4	TRBD1	-	TGTGCCAGCAGCCGACAGGGAAGTGAGGGTACGCAGTATTTT	CASSRQGSEGTQYF
TRBJ2-2	TRBV7-8	-	-	TGTGCCAGCAGCCCCCGGGAGAGTTCCGGGGAGCTGTTTTTT	CASSPRESSGELFF
TRBJ2-7	TRBV10-3	-	few	TGTGCCACCCTCGACTACCGGGGAGGTGGTGAGCAGTACTTC	CATLDYRGGGEQYF
TRBJ2-5	TRBV9	-	-	TGTGCCAGCAGCGTAAGTAGCCGTCAAGAGACCCAGTACTTC	CASSVSSRQETQYF
TRBJ1-2	TRBV25-1	-	-	TGTGCCAGCAGCGGGGGAGGGTACGGTAGCTATGGCTACACCTTC	CASSGGGYGSYGYTF